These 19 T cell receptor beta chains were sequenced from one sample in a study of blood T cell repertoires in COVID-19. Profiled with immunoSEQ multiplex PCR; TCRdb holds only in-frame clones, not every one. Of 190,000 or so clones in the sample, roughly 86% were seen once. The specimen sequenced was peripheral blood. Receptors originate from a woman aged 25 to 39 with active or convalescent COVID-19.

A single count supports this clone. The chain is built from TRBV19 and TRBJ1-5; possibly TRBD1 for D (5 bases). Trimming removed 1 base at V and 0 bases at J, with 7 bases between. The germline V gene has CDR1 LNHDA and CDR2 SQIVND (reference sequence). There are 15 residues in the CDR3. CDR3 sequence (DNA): TGTGCCAGTAGTATAGCGGGACTTAGCAATCAGCCCCAGCATTTT. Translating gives CASSIAGLSNQPQHF.

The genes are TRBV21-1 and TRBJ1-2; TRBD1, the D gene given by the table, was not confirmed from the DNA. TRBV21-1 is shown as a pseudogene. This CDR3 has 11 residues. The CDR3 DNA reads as TGTGCCATCGTCCGGGACAGGGACTCAACCTTC. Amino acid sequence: CAIVRDRDSTF.

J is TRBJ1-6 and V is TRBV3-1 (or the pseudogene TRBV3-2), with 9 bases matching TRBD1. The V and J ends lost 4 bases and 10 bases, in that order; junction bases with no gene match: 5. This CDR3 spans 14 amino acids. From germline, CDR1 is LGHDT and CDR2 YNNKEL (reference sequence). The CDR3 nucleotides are TGTGCCAGCAGCCCACAGGGGGCCAAGTCACCCCTCCACTTT. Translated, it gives CASSPQGAKSPLHF.

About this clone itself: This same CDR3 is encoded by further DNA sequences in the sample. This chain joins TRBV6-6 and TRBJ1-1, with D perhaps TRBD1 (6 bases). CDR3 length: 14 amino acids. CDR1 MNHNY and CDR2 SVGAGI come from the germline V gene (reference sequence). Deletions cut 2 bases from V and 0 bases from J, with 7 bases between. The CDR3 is CASSYGQLNTEAFF. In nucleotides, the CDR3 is TGTGCCAGCAGTTACGGACAGTTGAACACTGAAGCTTTCTTT.

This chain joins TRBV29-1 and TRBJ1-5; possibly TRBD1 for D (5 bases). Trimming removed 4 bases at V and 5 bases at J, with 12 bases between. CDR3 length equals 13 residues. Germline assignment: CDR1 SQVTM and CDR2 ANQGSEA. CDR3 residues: CSVVRGGDQPQHF. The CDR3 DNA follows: TGCAGCGTTGTTCGGGGGGGAGATCAGCCCCAGCATTTT.

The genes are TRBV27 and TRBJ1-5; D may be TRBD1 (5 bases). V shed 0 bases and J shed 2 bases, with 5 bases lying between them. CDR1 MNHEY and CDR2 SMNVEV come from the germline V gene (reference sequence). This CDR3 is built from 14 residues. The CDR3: CASSLSQGNQPQHF. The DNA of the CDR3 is TGTGCCAGCAGTTTATCACAGGGCAATCAGCCCCAGCATTTT.

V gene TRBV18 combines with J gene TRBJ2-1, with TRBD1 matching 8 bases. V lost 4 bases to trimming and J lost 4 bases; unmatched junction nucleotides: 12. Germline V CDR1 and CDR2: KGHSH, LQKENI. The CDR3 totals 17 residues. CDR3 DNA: TGTGCCAGCTCACTCACTTATGGACAGGGTGCGTACAATGAGCAGTTCTTC. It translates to CASSLTYGQGAYNEQFF.

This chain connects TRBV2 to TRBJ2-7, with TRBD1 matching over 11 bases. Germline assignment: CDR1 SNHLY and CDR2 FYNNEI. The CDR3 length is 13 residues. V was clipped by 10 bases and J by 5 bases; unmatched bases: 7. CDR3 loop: CATLGTGGHEQYF. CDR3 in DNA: TGTGCCACCTTGGGGACAGGGGGTCACGAGCAGTACTTC.

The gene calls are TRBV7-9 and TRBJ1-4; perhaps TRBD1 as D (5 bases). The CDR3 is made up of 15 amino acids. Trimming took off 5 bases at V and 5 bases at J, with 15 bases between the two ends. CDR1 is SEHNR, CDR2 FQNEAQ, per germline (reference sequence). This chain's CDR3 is CASSPPSTANEKLFF. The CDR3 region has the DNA TGTGCCAGCAGCCCCCCATCGACAGCGAATGAAAAACTGTTTTTT. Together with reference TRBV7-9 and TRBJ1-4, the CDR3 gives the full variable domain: DTGVSQNPRHKITKRGQNVTFRCDPISEHNRLYWYRQTLGQGPEFLTYFQNEAQLEKSRLLSDRFSAERPKGSFSTLEIQRTEQGDSAMYLCASSPPSTANEKLFFGSGTQLSVL.

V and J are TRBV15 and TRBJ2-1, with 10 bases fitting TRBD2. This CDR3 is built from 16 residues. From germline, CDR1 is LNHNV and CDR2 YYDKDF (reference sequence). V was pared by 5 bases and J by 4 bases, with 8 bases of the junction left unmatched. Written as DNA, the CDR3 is TGTGCCACCAGCGGGTCCGGGACTAGCGCATACAATGAGCAGTTCTTC. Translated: CATSGSGTSAYNEQFF.

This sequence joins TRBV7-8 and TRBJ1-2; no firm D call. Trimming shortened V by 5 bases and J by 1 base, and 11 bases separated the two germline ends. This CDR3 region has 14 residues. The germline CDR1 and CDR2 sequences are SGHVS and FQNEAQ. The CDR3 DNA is TGTGCCAGCAGCCTGACACGGGGTAACTATGGCTACACCTTC. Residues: CASSLTRGNYGYTF.

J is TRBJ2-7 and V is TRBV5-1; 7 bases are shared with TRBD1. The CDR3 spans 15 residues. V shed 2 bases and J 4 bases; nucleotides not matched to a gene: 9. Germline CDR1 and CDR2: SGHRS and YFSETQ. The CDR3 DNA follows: TGCGCCAGCAGCTTAGACCGGGACAGTCGATACGAGCAGTACTTC. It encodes CASSLDRDSRYEQYF.

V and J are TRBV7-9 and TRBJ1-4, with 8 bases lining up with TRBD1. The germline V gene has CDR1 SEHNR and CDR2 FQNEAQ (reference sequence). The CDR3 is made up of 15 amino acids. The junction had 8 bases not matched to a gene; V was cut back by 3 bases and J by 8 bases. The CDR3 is CASSFKGQGGEKLFF. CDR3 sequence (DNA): TGTGCCAGCAGCTTTAAAGGACAGGGAGGCGAAAAACTGTTTTTT.

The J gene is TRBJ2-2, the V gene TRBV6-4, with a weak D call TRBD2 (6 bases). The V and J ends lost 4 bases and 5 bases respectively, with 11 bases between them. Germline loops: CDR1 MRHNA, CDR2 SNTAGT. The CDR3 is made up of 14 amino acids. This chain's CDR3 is CASSVRGLTGELFF. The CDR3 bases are TGTGCCAGCAGTGTACGGGGGTTAACCGGGGAGCTGTTTTTT.

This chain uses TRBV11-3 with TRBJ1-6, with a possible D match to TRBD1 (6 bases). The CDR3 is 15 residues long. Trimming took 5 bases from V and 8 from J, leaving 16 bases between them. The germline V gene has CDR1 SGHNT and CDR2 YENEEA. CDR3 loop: CASSPRGGWDSPLHF. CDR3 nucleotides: TGTGCCAGCAGCCCTCGAGGGGGTTGGGATTCACCCCTCCACTTT.

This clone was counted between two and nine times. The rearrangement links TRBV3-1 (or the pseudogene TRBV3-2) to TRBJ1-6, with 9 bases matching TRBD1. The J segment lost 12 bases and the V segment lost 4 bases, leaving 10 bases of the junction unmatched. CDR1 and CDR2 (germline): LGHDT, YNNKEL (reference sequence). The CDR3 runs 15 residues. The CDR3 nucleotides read TGTGCCAGCAGCCTCCTGGGACAGGGTGAAGGACCCCTCCACTTT. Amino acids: CASSLLGQGEGPLHF.

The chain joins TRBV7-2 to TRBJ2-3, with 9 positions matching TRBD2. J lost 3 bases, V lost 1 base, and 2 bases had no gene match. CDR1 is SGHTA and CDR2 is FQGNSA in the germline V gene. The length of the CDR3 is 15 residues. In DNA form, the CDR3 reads TGTGCCAGCAGCTTAGGAGCGGGGGGTACAGATACGCAGTATTTT. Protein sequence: CASSLGAGGTDTQYF. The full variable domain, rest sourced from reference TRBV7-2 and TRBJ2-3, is GAGVSQSPSNKVTEKGKDVELRCDPISGHTALYWYRQSLGQGLEFLIYFQGNSAPDKSGLPSDRFSAERTGGSVSTLTIQRTQQEDSAVYLCASSLGAGGTDTQYFGPGTRLTVL.

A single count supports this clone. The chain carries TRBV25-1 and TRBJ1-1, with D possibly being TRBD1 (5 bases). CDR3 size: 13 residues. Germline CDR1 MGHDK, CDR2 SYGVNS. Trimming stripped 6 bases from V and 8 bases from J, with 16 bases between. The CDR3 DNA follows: TGTGCCAGCAGCAAGCCTGGGGGGTGGGAAGCTTTCTTT. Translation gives CASSKPGGWEAFF.

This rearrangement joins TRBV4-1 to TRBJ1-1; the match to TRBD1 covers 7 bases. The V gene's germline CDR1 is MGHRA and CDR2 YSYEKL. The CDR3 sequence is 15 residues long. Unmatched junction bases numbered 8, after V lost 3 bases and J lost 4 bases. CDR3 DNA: TGCGCCAGCAGCCAGGGCCAGGGGGTGCGCACTGAAGCTTTCTTT. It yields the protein CASSQGQGVRTEAFF.